These 5 T cell receptor beta chains were all obtained from the same sample, sequenced in a study of beta chain features in type 1 diabetes. Study-wide results and caveats: A moderate, significant TCRB CDR3 shortening appeared in type 1 diabetes across four CD4+ subsets.

The isolated RNA, all of it, was reverse transcribed, so expressed TCRB transcripts were what got sequenced. Clones were read by immunoSEQ multiplex PCR, and TCRdb kept only the in-frame ones, dropping some. Altogether 500,000 to 800,000 clones are present, around 11% being singletons, with the ten largest covering 0.095% to 0.15%. These TCRs are of unknown antigen specificity. Material for sequencing was naive CD4+ T cells from blood. The receptors derive from a man aged 25-40 years with type 1 diabetes.

The V gene is TRBV6-1, the J gene TRBJ2-7; TRBD2 is a possible D gene (5 bases). There are 16 residues in the CDR3. Germline V gene data show CDR1 as MNHNS and CDR2 as SASEGT. Trimming cost V 1 base and J 4 bases, with 17 bases left between them. CDR3 amino acids: CASSEDGGRPFYEQYF. The CDR3 DNA reads as TGTGCCAGCAGTGAAGACGGAGGCAGGCCCTTTTACGAGCAGTACTTC.

CDR3 amino acids: CAWKLPRDEKLFF. CDR3 nucleotides: TGTGCCTGGAAACTACCGCGGGACGAAAAACTGTTTTTT. J is TRBJ1-4 and V is TRBV30, with a weak D call TRBD1 (5 bases). Germline CDR1 and CDR2: GTSNPN and SVGIG (reference sequence). V was pared by 4 bases and J by 8 bases, with 14 bases between. CDR3 size: 13 residues.

This clone has just a few counts. The CDR3 loop reads CASSVIGAGNTIYF. DNA of the CDR3: TGTGCCAGCAGCGTAATAGGGGCTGGAAACACCATATATTTT. The rearrangement links TRBV9 to TRBJ1-3; possibly TRBD1 for D (5 bases). V dropped 1 base and J dropped 2 bases, with 7 bases sitting between them. The CDR3 extends over 14 amino acids. Germline V gene sequence: CDR1 SGDLS, CDR2 YYNGEE. Complete variable domain (other parts from reference TRBV9 and TRBJ1-3): DSGVTQTPKHLITATGQRVTLRCSPRSGDLSVYWYQQSLDQGLQFLIQYYNGEERAKGNILERFSAQQFPDLHSELNLSSLELGDSALYFCASSVIGAGNTIYFGEGSWLTVV.

This clone was recorded a few times. V is TRBV6-5 and J is TRBJ1-4; 7 bases are shared with TRBD1. The CDR3 spans 15 residues. V trimming: 6 bases; J trimming: 4 bases; junction bases outside the gene matches: 8. Germline V gene lookup returns CDR1 MNHEY and CDR2 SVGAGI. The CDR3: CASRSSGGYNEKLFF. The CDR3 coding sequence is TGTGCCAGCAGGTCTTCAGGGGGATATAATGAAAAACTGTTTTTT.

This clone has just a few counts. This chain links TRBV21-1 with TRBJ2-2. TRBV21-1 is a documented pseudogene. The CDR3 has 17 amino acids. CDR3: CASSKPTGPSNTGELFF. The CDR3 DNA reads TGTGCCAGCAGCAAACCCACGGGGCCTTCGAACACCGGGGAGCTGTTTTTT.